One and the same sample provided the 20 T cell receptor beta chains below, sequenced in a study of PD-1 and CTLA-4 blockade in melanoma. TCRdb's copy holds only in-frame clones and misses some; the assay was immunoSEQ multiplex PCR. Of around 31,000 clones listed, 85% to 95% are singletons. The sequences come from CD8+ T cells from peripheral blood, collected from a patient given anti-PD-1 treatment. The receptors originated from a human donor with melanoma.

The V gene is TRBV30, the J gene TRBJ2-6; unclear D gene. Germline values: CDR1 GTSNPN, CDR2 SVGIG (reference sequence). The CDR3 has 15 residues. V lost 0 bases and J lost 4, with 10 bases in between. Here the CDR3 reads CAWSVTGIGANVLTF. In DNA, the CDR3 is TGTGCCTGGAGTGTAACTGGGATCGGGGCCAACGTCCTGACTTTC.

V gene TRBV30 combines with J gene TRBJ1-5; D is possibly TRBD1 (5 bases). V was shortened by 4 bases and J by 4 bases, with 20 bases between the two germline ends. The germline gives CDR1 GTSNPN, CDR2 SVGIG (reference sequence). The CDR3 has 16 residues. This chain's CDR3 is CAWTSRDGGPNQPQHF. CDR3 DNA sequence: TGTGCCTGGACTTCCAGGGACGGTGGGCCTAATCAGCCCCAGCATTTT. The full variable domain, rest sourced from reference TRBV30 and TRBJ1-5, is SQTIHQWPATLVQPVGSPLSLECTVEGTSNPNLYWYRQAAGRGLQLLFYSVGIGQISSEVPQNLSASRPQDRQFILSSKKLLLSDSGFYLCAWTSRDGGPNQPQHFGDGTRLSIL.

V and J are TRBV3-1 (or the pseudogene TRBV3-2) and TRBJ1-1; D perhaps matches TRBD1 (5 bases). Germline-derived CDR1 and CDR2 are LGHDT and YNNKEL (reference sequence). The CDR3 is 15 residues long. With 0 bases removed from V and 6 bases from J, the gap between germline ends came to 14 bases. CDR3 nucleotides: TGTGCCAGCAGCCAAGAGGGGGGGTTCGCCGCTGAAGCTTTCTTT. Translation gives CASSQEGGFAAEAFF.

About this clone: The same CDR3 can be traced to other DNA sequences in this sample. The CDR3 nucleotides read TGCGCCAGCACTCCCACGGAGGGATACGAGCAGTACTTC. This sequence encodes CASTPTEGYEQYF. This chain joins TRBV5-1 and TRBJ2-7; the D gene is possibly TRBD2 (6 bases). Trimming took off 6 bases at V and 4 bases at J, with 14 bases between the two ends. This CDR3 region has 13 residues. Germline assignment: CDR1 SGHRS and CDR2 YFSETQ.

This sequence joins TRBV6-5 and TRBJ1-2; 10 positions match TRBD1. With 7 bases clipped from V and 4 bases from J, the junction kept 6 bases outside the gene matches. The CDR3 has 14 residues. Germline-derived CDR1 and CDR2 are MNHEY and SVGAGI. In nucleotides, the CDR3 is TGTGCCAGCACGGGGACAGGGGCTGCCTATGGCTACACCTTC. As protein: CASTGTGAAYGYTF.

The rearrangement links TRBV6-5 to TRBJ1-1, with D possibly being TRBD1 (5 bases). Germline V gene data show CDR1 as MNHEY and CDR2 as SVGAGI. The V end was cut by 10 bases, the J end by 5 bases, with 14 bases between. The CDR3 has 12 residues. The DNA of the CDR3 is TGTGCCACCACCCCGGGGGGAACTGAAGCTTTCTTT. It encodes CATTPGGTEAFF.

The rearrangement uses TRBV6-1 and TRBJ1-2, with D unresolved. Germline values: CDR1 MNHNS, CDR2 SASEGT. Trimming stripped 1 base from V and 5 bases from J, with 14 bases between. This CDR3 has 15 amino acids. The CDR3 spells CASSEGEAVAYGYTF. CDR3 in DNA: TGTGCCAGCAGTGAAGGTGAGGCAGTGGCATATGGCTACACCTTC.

The chain joins TRBV28 to TRBJ2-7, with 8 bases lining up with TRBD1. Losses at the gene ends were 4 bases for V and 2 bases for J; bases not matched to a gene: 10. The germline V gene has CDR1 MDHEN and CDR2 SYDVKM. The CDR3 extends over 16 amino acids. In nucleotides, the CDR3 is TGTGCCAGCAGTTGGGATATGGACAGGGAAACCTACGAGCAGTACTTC. Its translation: CASSWDMDRETYEQYF.

The chain uses TRBV28 and TRBJ1-5; a possible D gene is TRBD1 (6 bases). The CDR3 extends over 15 amino acids. V dropped 1 base and J dropped 6 bases, with 13 bases sitting between them. Germline CDR1 MDHEN, CDR2 SYDVKM. CDR3 loop: CASSLFLEGGQPQHF. The CDR3 nucleotides are TGTGCCAGCAGTTTATTCTTGGAGGGGGGTCAGCCCCAGCATTTT.

As DNA, the CDR3 is TGCGCCAGCAGCTTGAACCCAGGGCCCAACGAGCAGTACTTC. Translating gives CASSLNPGPNEQYF. The rearrangement links TRBV5-1 to TRBJ2-7; D perhaps matches TRBD1 (5 bases). The CDR3 is 14 residues long. CDR1 and CDR2 (germline): SGHRS, YFSETQ. The V end was cut by 1 base, the J end by 5 bases, with 13 bases between. Supplemented by reference TRBV5-1 and TRBJ2-7, the full variable domain reads KAGVTQTPRYLIKTRGQQVTLSCSPISGHRSVSWYQQTPGQGLQFLFEYFSETQRNKGNFPGRFSGRQFSNSRSEMNVSTLELGDSALYLCASSLNPGPNEQYFGPGTRLTVT.

The chain has TRBV5-1 and TRBJ1-1; D is unclear. The CDR3 is 14 amino acids. Germline CDR1 and CDR2: SGHRS and YFSETQ. V was trimmed by 4 bases and J by 4 bases, leaving 14 bases between them. This CDR3 is CASSAGLGGTEAFF. In nucleotides, the CDR3 is TGCGCCAGCAGCGCCGGGCTAGGAGGCACTGAAGCTTTCTTT.

The count of this clone is one. The chain has TRBV7-9 and TRBJ1-1, with unresolved D. This CDR3 contains 14 residues. V lost 4 bases to trimming and J lost 4 bases, with 13 bases between them. Germline V gene data show CDR1 as SEHNR and CDR2 as FQNEAQ (reference sequence). The CDR3 nucleotides read TGTGCCAGCAGCTCCTCGGGCGCGTCCACTGAAGCTTTCTTT. Its translation is CASSSSGASTEAFF. The variable domain in full, completed from reference TRBV7-9 and TRBJ1-1, reads DTGVSQNPRHKITKRGQNVTFRCDPISEHNRLYWYRQTLGQGPEFLTYFQNEAQLEKSRLLSDRFSAERPKGSFSTLEIQRTEQGDSAMYLCASSSSGASTEAFFGQGTRLTVV.

J is TRBJ1-2 and V is TRBV15; 8 nucleotides line up with TRBD1. Germline CDR1 is LNHNV and CDR2 is YYDKDF (reference sequence). The CDR3 consists of 16 residues. The junction had 6 bases not matched to a gene; V was cut back by 0 bases and J by 3 bases. The CDR3 bases are TGTGCCACCAGCAGAGAGGGACAGGAAAGTTACTATGGCTACACCTTC. Protein sequence: CATSREGQESYYGYTF.

The CDR3 nucleotides are TGTGCCAGCAGCGAAATTGGACAGGGAAGCACAGATACGCAGTATTTT. It is translated as CASSEIGQGSTDTQYF. This chain uses TRBV3-1 (or the pseudogene TRBV3-2) with TRBJ2-3; 8 positions agree with TRBD1. There are 16 residues in the CDR3. The ends lost 5 bases at V and 0 bases at J; junction bases unmatched: 7. The germline CDR1 and CDR2 sequences are LGHDT and YNNKEL (reference sequence).

The chain couples TRBV7-8 to TRBJ2-6; tentative D call: TRBD1 (6 bases). The CDR3 loop spans 17 amino acids. V was pared by 3 bases and J by 3 bases, with 15 bases between. CDR1 SGHVS and CDR2 FQNEAQ come from the germline V gene. The CDR3 bases are TGTGCCAGCAGCTTCAGGGGCCTCAGAGATGGGGCCAACGTCCTGACTTTC. The encoded protein is CASSFRGLRDGANVLTF.

V usage is TRBV30 and J usage is TRBJ2-3, with unresolved D. Germline CDR1 and CDR2: GTSNPN and SVGIG (reference sequence). Trimming removed 1 base from V and 2 bases from J, with 7 bases in between. The CDR3 consists of 13 residues. In nucleotides, the CDR3 is TGTGCCTGGAGTGAGATCTTCACAGATACGCAGTATTTT. Its translation: CAWSEIFTDTQYF.

This chain links TRBV24-1 with TRBJ1-4; 10 nucleotides align to TRBD1. The V segment lost 4 bases and the J segment 6 bases; nucleotides outside the gene matches: 4. The CDR3 runs 15 residues. Germline V gene data show CDR1 as KGHDR and CDR2 as SFDVKD. CDR3 loop: CATSDTGTGDEKLFF. The CDR3, as DNA: TGTGCCACCAGTGACACCGGGACAGGGGATGAAAAACTGTTTTTT.

The chain carries TRBV28 and TRBJ2-5, with a weak D call TRBD2 (7 bases). CDR3 length equals 13 residues. V was pared by 6 bases and J by 1 base, with 9 bases between. The V gene's germline CDR1 is MDHEN and CDR2 SYDVKM. DNA of the CDR3: TGTGCCAGCAGCGGGGGGCTCCAAGAGACCCAGTACTTC. Its protein is CASSGGLQETQYF.

Worth noting for this clone: At one end the junction does not follow the germline gene, possibly because of a read error. The chain carries TRBV2 and TRBJ2-7; TRBD1 matches at 7 bases. This CDR3 is built from 14 residues. Germline V gene lookup returns CDR1 SNHLY and CDR2 FYNNEI. The CDR3: CASREDRASYEQYF. The CDR3 DNA reads TGTGCCAGCAGGGAAGACAGGGCCTCCTACGAGCAGTACTTC.

The J gene is TRBJ1-2, the V gene TRBV7-8; 8 bases are shared with TRBD1. V was clipped by 5 bases and J by 3 bases; unmatched bases: 5. The CDR3 totals 14 residues. From germline, CDR1 is SGHVS and CDR2 FQNEAQ. CDR3 nucleotides: TGTGCCAGCAGCACCGGACAGGGCGACTATGGCTACACCTTC. This translates into CASSTGQGDYGYTF.